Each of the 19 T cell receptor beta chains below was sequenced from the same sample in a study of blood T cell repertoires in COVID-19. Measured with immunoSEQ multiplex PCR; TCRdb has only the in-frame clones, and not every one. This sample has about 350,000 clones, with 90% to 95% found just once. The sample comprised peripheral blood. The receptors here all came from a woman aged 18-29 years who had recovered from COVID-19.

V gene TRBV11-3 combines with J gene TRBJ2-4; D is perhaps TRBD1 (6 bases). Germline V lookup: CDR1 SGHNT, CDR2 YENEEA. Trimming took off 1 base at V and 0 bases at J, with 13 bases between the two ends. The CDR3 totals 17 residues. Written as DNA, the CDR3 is TGTGCCAGCAGCTTAGGGGACACTGAAATAGCCAAAAACATTCAGTACTTC. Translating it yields CASSLGDTEIAKNIQYF.

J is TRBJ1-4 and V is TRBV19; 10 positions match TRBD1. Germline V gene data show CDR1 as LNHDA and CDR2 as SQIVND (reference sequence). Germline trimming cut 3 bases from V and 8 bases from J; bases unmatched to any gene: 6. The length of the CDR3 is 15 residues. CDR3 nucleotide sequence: TGTGCCAGTAGTATCGGGACAGGGGTAGGAGAAAAACTGTTTTTT. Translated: CASSIGTGVGEKLFF. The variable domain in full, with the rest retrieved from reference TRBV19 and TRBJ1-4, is DGGITQSPKYLFRKEGQNVTLSCEQNLNHDAMYWYRQDPGQGLRLIYYSQIVNDFQKGDIAEGYSVSREKKESFPLTVTSAQKNPTAFYLCASSIGTGVGEKLFFGSGTQLSVL.

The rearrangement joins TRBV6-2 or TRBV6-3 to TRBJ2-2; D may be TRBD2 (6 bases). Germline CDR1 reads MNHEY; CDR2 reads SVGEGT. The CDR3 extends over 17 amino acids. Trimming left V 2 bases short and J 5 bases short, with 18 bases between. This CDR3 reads CASSYTKEGVYTGELFF. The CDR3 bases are TGTGCCAGCAGTTACACTAAGGAGGGAGTATATACCGGGGAGCTGTTTTTT.

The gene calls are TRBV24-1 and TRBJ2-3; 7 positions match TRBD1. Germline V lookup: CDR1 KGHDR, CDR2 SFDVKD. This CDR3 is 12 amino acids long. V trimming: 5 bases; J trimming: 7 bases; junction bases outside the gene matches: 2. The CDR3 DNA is TGTGCCACCAGTGTAGGGGGCTATACGCAGTATTTT. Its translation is CATSVGGYTQYF.

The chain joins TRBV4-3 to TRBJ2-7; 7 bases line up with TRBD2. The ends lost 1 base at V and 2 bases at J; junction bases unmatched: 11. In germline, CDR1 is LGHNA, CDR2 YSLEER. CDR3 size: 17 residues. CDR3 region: CASSQALTRDYTYEQYV. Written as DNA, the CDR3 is TGCGCCAGCAGCCAAGCGTTAACGCGGGACTATACCTACGAGCAGTACGTC.

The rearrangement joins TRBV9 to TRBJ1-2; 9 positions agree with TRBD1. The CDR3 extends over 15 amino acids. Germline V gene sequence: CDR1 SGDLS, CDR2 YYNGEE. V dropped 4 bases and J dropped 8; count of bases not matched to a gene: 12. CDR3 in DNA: TGTGCCAGCAGCCCCCCCGGGACAGGGTCGGCGGGCTACACCTTC. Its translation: CASSPPGTGSAGYTF.

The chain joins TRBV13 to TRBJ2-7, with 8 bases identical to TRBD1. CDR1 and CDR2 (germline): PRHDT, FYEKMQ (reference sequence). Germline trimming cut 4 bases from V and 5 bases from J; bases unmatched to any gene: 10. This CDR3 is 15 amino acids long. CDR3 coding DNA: TGTGCCAGCAGCTCCTCCGGACAGGGCTTCCACGAGCAGTACGTC. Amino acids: CASSSSGQGFHEQYV.

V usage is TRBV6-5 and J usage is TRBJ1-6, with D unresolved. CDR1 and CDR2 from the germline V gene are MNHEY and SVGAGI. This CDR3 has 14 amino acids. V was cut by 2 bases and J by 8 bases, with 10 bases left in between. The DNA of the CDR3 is TGTGCCAGCAGTTACGTCCCCGTCCATTCACCCCTCCACTTT. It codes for CASSYVPVHSPLHF.

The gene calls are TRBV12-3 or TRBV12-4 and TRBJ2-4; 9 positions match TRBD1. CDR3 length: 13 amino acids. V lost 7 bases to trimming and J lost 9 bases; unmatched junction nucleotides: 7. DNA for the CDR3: TGTGCCAGCACCGGGACAGGGAGGGGCATTCAGTACTTC. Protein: CASTGTGRGIQYF.

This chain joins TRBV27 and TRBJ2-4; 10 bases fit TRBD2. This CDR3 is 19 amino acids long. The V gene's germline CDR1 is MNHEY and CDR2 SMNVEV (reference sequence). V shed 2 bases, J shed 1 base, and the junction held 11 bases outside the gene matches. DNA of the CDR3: TGTGCCAGCAGTTTAACGAGCGGGAGGGACAACGCCGCCAAAAACATTCAGTACTTC. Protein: CASSLTSGRDNAAKNIQYF.

CDR3 region: CSAKEGDKNIQYF. The CDR3 nucleotides read TGCAGCGCCAAGGAGGGTGACAAAAACATTCAGTACTTC. The V and J genes are TRBV29-1 and TRBJ2-4; D might be TRBD2 (6 bases). The germline V gene has CDR1 SQVTM and CDR2 ANQGSEA. Trimming removed 7 bases from V and 3 bases from J, with 13 bases in between. The CDR3 runs 13 residues.

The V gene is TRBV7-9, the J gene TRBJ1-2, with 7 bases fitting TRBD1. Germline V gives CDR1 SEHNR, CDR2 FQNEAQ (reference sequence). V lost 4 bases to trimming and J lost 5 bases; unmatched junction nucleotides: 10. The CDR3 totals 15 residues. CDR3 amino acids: CASSSDREVWYGYTF. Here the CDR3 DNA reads TGTGCCAGCAGCTCCGACAGGGAGGTTTGGTATGGCTACACCTTC. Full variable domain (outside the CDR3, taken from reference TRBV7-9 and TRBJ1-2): DTGVSQNPRHKITKRGQNVTFRCDPISEHNRLYWYRQTLGQGPEFLTYFQNEAQLEKSRLLSDRFSAERPKGSFSTLEIQRTEQGDSAMYLCASSSDREVWYGYTFGSGTRLTVV.

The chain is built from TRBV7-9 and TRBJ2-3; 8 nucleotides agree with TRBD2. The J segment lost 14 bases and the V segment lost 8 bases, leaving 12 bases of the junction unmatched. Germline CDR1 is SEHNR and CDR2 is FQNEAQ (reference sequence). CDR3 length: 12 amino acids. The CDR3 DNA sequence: TGTGCCAGCGCTACGCCCGGGACTAGGCGGTATTTT. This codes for CASATPGTRRYF.

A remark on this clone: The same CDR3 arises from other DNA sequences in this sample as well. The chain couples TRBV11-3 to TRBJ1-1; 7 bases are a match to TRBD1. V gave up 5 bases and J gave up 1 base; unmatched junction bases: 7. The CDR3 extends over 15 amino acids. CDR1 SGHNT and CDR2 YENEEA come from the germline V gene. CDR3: CASSAHRGPNTEAFF. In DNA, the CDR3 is TGTGCCAGCAGCGCCCACAGGGGCCCGAACACTGAAGCTTTCTTT.

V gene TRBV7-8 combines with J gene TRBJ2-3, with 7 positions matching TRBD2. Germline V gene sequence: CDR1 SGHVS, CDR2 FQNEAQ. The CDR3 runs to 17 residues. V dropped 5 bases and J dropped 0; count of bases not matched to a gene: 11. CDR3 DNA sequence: TGTGCCAGCAGCCCCTCCTGGGGGGGAGAAAGCACAGATACGCAGTATTTT. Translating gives CASSPSWGGESTDTQYF.

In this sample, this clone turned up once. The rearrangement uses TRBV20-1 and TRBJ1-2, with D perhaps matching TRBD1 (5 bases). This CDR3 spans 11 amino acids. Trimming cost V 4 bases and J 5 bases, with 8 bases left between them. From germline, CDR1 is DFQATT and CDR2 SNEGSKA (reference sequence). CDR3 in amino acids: CSAKRGYGYTF. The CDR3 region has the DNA TGCAGTGCTAAAAGGGGTTATGGCTACACCTTC.

The CDR3 is CASSQDGSGTSYNEQFF. CDR3 DNA: TGCGCCAGCAGCCAAGATGGCAGCGGGACATCCTACAATGAGCAGTTCTTC. The V gene is TRBV4-3, the J gene TRBJ2-1, with D possibly matching TRBD2 (7 bases). Germline loops: CDR1 LGHNA, CDR2 YSLEER. CDR3 length: 17 residues. The V end was cut by 0 bases, the J end by 1 base, with 13 bases between.

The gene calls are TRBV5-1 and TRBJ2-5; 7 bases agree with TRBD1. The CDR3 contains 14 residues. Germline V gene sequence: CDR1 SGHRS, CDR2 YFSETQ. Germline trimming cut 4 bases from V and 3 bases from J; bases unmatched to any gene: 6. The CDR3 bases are TGCGCCAGCAGCCGGGGACAGTCAGAAGAGACCCAGTACTTC. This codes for CASSRGQSEETQYF.

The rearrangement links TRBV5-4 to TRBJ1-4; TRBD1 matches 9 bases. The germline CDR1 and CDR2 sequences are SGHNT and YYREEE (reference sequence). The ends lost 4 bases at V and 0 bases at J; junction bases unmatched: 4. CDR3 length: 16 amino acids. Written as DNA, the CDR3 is TGTGCCAGCAGCCGGACAGGGGTTGCAACTAATGAAAAACTGTTTTTT. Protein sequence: CASSRTGVATNEKLFF.